The source of this T cell receptor beta chain is a study of CD8 T cells in Susac syndrome. This CDR3 contains 14 residues. The V and J ends lost 7 bases and 0 bases respectively, with 13 bases between them. The germline gives CDR1 SQVTM, CDR2 ANQGSEA. Random hexamers primed reverse transcription of about 0.45 to 1 ug RNA. Across 54 Vbeta and 13 Jbeta, TCR beta CDR3 was amplified with immunoSEQ multiplex PCR. TCRdb re-analysed the immunoSEQ multiplex PCR reads in MiXCR, keeping a single row per CDR3 protein. Of about 150,000 distinct CDR3 sequences listed, approximately 95% are singletons. TEMRA cells were FACS-enriched, and CD8+ and CD4+ T cells were isolated negatively.

This sequence originates from a human donor with multiple sclerosis. V usage is TRBV29-1 and J usage is TRBJ2-4, with unresolved D. Specimen: CD4+ T cells from PBMCs. The CDR3 protein is CSAKEGLAKNIQYF. The CDR3 DNA is TGCAGCGCGAAAGAAGGATTAGCCAAAAACATTCAGTACTTC.